The clone carrying this T cell receptor beta chain was seen more than once but under ten times. The length of the CDR3 is 15 residues. V was pared by 5 bases and J by 0 bases, with 14 bases between. Per germline, CDR1 SEHNR and CDR2 FQNEAQ (reference sequence). These data are taken from a study of response to subunit inactivated influenza vaccine. TCRdb passed the RT-PCR reads through MiXCR, listing each CDR3 protein once. This table has about 570,000 distinct CDR3 sequences, about 11% appearing once. These same records also appear under a second study, on T cells expressing NK-cell markers. That work states: Researchers built TCR beta cDNA using 5'RACE template switching with UMIs. Seven donors tested HCMV-seropositive and one tested seronegative among the eight sequenced. Of the CD8+ T cell pool in more than 5 donors, about 1.0-7.0% was accounted for by dominant NKG2C+ clonotypes. These clonotypes additionally ranked first within the CD3+CD56-NKG2C+ fraction of four donors. Clones of NKG2C+ T cells that had expanded were of unclear HCMV specificity.

Sequenced material: PBMCs from blood, taken on the day of vaccination. This chain connects TRBV7-9 to TRBJ2-7; D unresolved. The clonotype was recovered from a man aged 45-65 years who received an inactivated influenza vaccine. DNA for the CDR3: TGTGCCAGCAGCCCTATGGCAGCGCGCTCCTACGAGCAGTACTTC. It specifies CASSPMAARSYEQYF. Full variable domain (remainder filled in from reference TRBV7-9 and TRBJ2-7): DTGVSQNPRHKITKRGQNVTFRCDPISEHNRLYWYRQTLGQGPEFLTYFQNEAQLEKSRLLSDRFSAERPKGSFSTLEIQRTEQGDSAMYLCASSPMAARSYEQYFGPGTRLTVT.